This TCR beta chain was profiled in a study of T cells in Graves' hyperthyroidism and ophthalmopathy. The CDR3 runs 12 residues. V lost 5 bases to trimming and J lost 8 bases, with 12 bases between them. Germline CDR1 and CDR2: DFQATT and SNEGSKA (reference sequence). There were TCR beta CDR3 regions amplified from RNA transcripts. HTBI primers drove first-round RT-PCR of the TCR CDR3. A single record per CDR3 protein comes from TCRdb applying MiXCR to the multiplex PCR reads. The table lists hundreds of thousands of distinct CDR3 sequences, roughly 15% of them singletons. Sequences were obtained from blood. This clonotype was sampled from a woman between 45 and 65 years old with Graves' ophthalmopathy. The V and J genes are TRBV20-1 and TRBJ1-4, with D unresolved. This CDR3 is CSARLMGEKLFF. DNA of the CDR3: TGCAGTGCTCGTCTCATGGGAGAAAAACTGTTTTTT.